This is a list of T cell receptor beta chains from one sample in a study of beta chain features in type 1 diabetes. The assay was immunoSEQ multiplex PCR, and TCRdb's table has in-frame clones only and misses some. The sample contains more than 110,000 clones, 6.9% of which appear only once. Sequenced sample: central memory CD4+ T cells from blood. The receptors here all came from a woman aged 25-40 years in good health. CDR3s include the opening cysteine and the closing phenylalanine or tryptophan.

V	CDR3
TRBV5-6	CASSEGQVMFGQFF
TRBV7-6	CASSLLRSPNEKLFF
TRBV7-2	CASSTTGPYEQYF
TRBV19	CASRTGLGVGELFF
TRBV7-2	CASSPGTSGYNEQFF
TRBV7-9	CASSPVSGRVETQYF
TRBV18	CASSPDRDYGYTF
TRBV2	CASSEATGTGGRETQYF
TRBV7-2	CASSPRQGNYGYTF
TRBV5-6	CASSLGGQPKYNEQFF
TRBV2	CASSEWGLASDEQFF
TRBV7-8	CASSLVSGLAGETQYF
TRBV7-2	CASSRTSGRRNEQYF
TRBV2	CASSGDRGEQYF
TRBV19	CASSFRTGNTEAFF
TRBV18	CASSPGQGSMNTEAFF
TRBV20-1	CSADERREQYF
TRBV5-6	CASSTGQTFGLNTEAFF
TRBV28	CASSLDMAGGYYGYTF
TRBV7-2	CASSLQTDQPQHF
TRBV18	CASSPGSGDTGELFF
TRBV18	CASSTGLAATDTQYF
TRBV7-8	CASSLTDRGYEQYF
TRBV28	CASTPGQGSWRGYTF
TRBV5-6	CASSLAGQGVADTQYF
TRBV5-8	CASSSSGRSYNEQFF
TRBV5-1	CASSQSGSSYNEQFF
TRBV12-5	CASGFTSTTSTDTQYF
TRBV13	CASRIKGQGWTEAFF
TRBV19	CASSMGLAGAGEQFF
TRBV7-2	CASSLPGTDTQYF
TRBV14	CASSQDTGIPRKELFF
TRBV9	CASSLQGAGELFF
TRBV2	CASSENTNYEQYF
TRBV27	CASSLDRGRNYGYTF
TRBV18	CASSPNRQGPREKLFF
TRBV30	CAWNNGGAGEKLFF
TRBV30	CACLTGANYGYTF
TRBV7-3	CASSPLAGEGETQYF
TRBV28	CASSWDSSGNTIYF
TRBV29-1	CSGSFRDRIHYGYTF
TRBV6-5	CASSYREGNEQFF
TRBV6-5	CASSWTGQETQYF
TRBV4-3	CASSQAGGLFDYGYTF
TRBV9	CASSLVGLASEQFF
TRBV5-6	CASSLSGVQQPQHF
TRBV6-1	CASSEEVAGVGNEQFF
TRBV7-2	CASTLTGGSNQPQHF
TRBV7-9	CASSRELSGNEQFF
TRBV6-6	CASSFQGSRTDTQYF
TRBV29-1	CSVEGAGRLYF
TRBV5-1	CASSLAVRQGSDTQYF
TRBV4-3	CASSQDGEAGNEQFF
TRBV6-1	CASTRTGTDTQYF
TRBV28	CASRPPGVTNIQYF
TRBV6-5	CASNRGGGGQPQHF
TRBV19	CASRTGRNTGELFF
TRBV29-1	CSVETSGRSSEQFF
TRBV5-1	CASSFGTDNTGELFF
TRBV28	CASSLSGGQETQYF